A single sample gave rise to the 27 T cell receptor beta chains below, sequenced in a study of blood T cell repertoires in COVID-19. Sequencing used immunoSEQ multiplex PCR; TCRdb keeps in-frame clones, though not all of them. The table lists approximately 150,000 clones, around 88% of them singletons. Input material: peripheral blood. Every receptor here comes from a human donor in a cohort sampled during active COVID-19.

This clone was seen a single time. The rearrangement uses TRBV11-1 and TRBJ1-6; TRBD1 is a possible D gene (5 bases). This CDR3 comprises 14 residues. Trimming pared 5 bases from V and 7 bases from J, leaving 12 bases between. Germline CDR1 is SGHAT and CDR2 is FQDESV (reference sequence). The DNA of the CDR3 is TGTGCCAGCAGCAAAGACAGACAAAATTCACCCCTCCACTTT. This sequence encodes CASSKDRQNSPLHF.

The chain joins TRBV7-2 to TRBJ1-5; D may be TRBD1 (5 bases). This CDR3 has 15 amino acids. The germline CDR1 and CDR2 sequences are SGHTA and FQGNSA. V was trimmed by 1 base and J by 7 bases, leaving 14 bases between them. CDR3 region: CASSLGGRDGQPQHF. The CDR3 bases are TGTGCCAGCAGCTTAGGGGGGAGGGACGGGCAGCCCCAGCATTTT.

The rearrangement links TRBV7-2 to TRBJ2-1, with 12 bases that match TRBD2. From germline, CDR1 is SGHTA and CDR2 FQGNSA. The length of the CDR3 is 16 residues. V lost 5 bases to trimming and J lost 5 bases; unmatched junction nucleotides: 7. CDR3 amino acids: CASSTSGTSGHNEQFF. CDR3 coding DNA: TGTGCCAGCAGCACGTCCGGGACTAGCGGGCACAATGAGCAGTTCTTC.

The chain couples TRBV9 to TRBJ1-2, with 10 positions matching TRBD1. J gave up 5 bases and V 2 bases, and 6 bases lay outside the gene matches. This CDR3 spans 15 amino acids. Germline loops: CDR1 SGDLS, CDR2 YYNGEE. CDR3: CASSVEGQGRYGYTF. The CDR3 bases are TGTGCCAGCAGCGTTGAGGGACAGGGGAGGTATGGCTACACCTTC. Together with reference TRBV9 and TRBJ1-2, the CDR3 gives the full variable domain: DSGVTQTPKHLITATGQRVTLRCSPRSGDLSVYWYQQSLDQGLQFLIQYYNGEERAKGNILERFSAQQFPDLHSELNLSSLELGDSALYFCASSVEGQGRYGYTFGSGTRLTVV.

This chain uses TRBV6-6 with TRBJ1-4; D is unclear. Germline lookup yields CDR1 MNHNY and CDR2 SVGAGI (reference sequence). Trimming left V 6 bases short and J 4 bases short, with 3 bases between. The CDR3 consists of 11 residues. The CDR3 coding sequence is TGTGCCAGCAGCAATAATGAAAAACTGTTTTTT. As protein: CASSNNEKLFF.

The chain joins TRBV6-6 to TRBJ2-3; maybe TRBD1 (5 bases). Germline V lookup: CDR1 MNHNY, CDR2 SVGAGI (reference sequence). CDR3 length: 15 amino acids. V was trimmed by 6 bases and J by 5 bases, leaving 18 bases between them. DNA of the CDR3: TGTGCCAGCAGGGAAATGACAGCACACGGAGATACGCAGTATTTT. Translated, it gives CASREMTAHGDTQYF.

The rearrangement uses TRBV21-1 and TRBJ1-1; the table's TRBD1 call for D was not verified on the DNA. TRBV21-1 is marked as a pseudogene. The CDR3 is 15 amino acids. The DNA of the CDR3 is TGTGCCAGCAGCAAAGTAAACAGGGCGATGGGTGAAGCTTTCTTT. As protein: CASSKVNRAMGEAFF.

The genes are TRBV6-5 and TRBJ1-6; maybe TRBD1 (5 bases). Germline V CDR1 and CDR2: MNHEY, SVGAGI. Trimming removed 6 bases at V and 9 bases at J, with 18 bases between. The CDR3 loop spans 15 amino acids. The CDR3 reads CASSLMGTGGSPLHF. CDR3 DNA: TGTGCCAGCAGCCTAATGGGGACGGGGGGTTCACCCCTCCACTTT.

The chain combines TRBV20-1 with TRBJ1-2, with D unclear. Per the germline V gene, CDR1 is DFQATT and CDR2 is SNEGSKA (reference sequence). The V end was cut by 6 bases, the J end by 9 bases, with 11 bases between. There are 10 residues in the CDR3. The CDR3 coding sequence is TGCAGTGCGGCCGAGGAAAGCTACACCTTC. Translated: CSAAEESYTF.

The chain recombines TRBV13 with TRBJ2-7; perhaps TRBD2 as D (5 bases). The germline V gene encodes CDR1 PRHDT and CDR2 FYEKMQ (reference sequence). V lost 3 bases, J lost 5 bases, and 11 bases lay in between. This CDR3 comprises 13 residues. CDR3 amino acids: CASSFRGDHEQYF. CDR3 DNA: TGTGCCAGCAGCTTTCGGGGAGACCACGAGCAGTACTTC.

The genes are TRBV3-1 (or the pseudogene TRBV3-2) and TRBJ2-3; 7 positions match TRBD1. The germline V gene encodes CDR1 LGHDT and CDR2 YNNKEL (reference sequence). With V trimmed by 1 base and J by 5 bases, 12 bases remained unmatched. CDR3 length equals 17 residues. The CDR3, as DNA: TGTGCCAGCAGCCAAGCGCCACAGGGGTCCGAAGGAGATACGCAGTATTTT. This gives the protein CASSQAPQGSEGDTQYF.

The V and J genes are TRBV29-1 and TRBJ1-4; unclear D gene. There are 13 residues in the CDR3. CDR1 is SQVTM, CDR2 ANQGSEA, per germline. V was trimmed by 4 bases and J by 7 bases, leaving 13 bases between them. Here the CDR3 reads CSVVVGPREKLFF. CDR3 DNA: TGCAGCGTTGTCGTCGGTCCTCGTGAAAAACTGTTTTTT.

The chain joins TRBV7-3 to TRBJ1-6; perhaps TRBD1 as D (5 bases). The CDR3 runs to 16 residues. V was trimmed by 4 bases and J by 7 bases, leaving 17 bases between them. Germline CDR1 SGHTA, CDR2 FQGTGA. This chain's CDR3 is CASSSPGGTVNSPLHF. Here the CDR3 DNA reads TGTGCCAGCAGCTCCCCCGGGGGGACGGTGAATTCACCCCTCCACTTT.

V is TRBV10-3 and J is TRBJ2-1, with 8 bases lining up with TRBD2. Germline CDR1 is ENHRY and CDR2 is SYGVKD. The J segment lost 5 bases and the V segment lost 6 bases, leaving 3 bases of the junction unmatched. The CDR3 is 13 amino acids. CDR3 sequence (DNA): TGTGCCATCAGAGCGGGGGCAGACAATGAGCAGTTCTTC. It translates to CAIRAGADNEQFF.

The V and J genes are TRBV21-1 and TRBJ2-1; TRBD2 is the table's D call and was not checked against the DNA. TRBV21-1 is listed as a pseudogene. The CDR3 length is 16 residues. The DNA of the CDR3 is TGTGCCAGCAGCAAAGTTTTCGGGGGGGCCTACAATGAGCAGTTCTTC. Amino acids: CASSKVFGGAYNEQFF.

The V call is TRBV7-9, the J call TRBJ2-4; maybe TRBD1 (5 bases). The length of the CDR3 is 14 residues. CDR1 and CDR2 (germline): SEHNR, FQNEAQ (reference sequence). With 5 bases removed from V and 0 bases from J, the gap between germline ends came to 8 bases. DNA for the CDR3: TGTGCCAGCAGCCTGACAGCAGCCAAAAACATTCAGTACTTC. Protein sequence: CASSLTAAKNIQYF.

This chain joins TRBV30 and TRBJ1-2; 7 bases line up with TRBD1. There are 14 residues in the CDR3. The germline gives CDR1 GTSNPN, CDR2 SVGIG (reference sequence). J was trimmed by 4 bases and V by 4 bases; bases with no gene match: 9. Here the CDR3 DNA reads TGTGCCTGGAAGGACAGGCTTCTGCTCTATGGCTACACCTTC. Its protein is CAWKDRLLLYGYTF.

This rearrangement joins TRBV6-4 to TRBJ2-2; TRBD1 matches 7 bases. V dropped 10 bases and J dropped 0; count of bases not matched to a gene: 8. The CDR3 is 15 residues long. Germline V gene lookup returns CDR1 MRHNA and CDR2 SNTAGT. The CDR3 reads CAIPDRASNTGELFF. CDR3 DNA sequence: TGTGCCATACCTGACAGGGCCTCGAACACCGGGGAGCTGTTTTTT.

The DNA for the CDR3 is TGTGCCAGCTCTCTCCGGGACAGGGGGCGCCGAGACTATGGCTACACCTTC. This translates into CASSLRDRGRRDYGYTF. The V gene is TRBV18, the J gene TRBJ1-2; 12 bases are shared with TRBD1. Germline loops: CDR1 KGHSH, CDR2 LQKENI. V lost 6 bases, J lost 3 bases, and 11 bases stayed unmatched. This CDR3 has 17 amino acids.

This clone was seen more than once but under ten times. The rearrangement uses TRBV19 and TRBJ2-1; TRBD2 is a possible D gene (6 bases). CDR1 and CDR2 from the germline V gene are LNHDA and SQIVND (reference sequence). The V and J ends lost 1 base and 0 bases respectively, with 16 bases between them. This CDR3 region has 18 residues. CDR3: CASSIGWRGRSSYNEQFF. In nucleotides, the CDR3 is TGTGCCAGTAGTATAGGGTGGCGGGGCCGTAGCTCCTACAATGAGCAGTTCTTC.

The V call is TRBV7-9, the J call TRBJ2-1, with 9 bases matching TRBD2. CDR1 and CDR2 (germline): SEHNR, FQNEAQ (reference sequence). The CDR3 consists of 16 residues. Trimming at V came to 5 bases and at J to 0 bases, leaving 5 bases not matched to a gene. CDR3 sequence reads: CASSRFSGGSYNEQFF. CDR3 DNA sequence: TGTGCCAGCAGCCGCTTTAGCGGGGGCTCCTACAATGAGCAGTTCTTC. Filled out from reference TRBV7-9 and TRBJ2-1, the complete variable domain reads DTGVSQNPRHKITKRGQNVTFRCDPISEHNRLYWYRQTLGQGPEFLTYFQNEAQLEKSRLLSDRFSAERPKGSFSTLEIQRTEQGDSAMYLCASSRFSGGSYNEQFFGPGTRLTVL.

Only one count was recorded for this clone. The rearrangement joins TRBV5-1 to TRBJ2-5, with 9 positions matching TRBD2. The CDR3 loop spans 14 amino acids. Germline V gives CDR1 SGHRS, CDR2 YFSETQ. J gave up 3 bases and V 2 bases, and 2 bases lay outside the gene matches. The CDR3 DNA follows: TGCGCCAGCAGCTTAAGACTAGCGGAAGAGACCCAGTACTTC. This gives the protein CASSLRLAEETQYF.

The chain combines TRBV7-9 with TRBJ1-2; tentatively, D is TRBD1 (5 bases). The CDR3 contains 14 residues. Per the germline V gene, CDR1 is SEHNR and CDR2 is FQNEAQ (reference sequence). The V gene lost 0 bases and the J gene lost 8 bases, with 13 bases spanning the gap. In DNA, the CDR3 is TGTGCCAGCAGCTTAGCTGGGGGGGATGTGGGCTACACCTTC. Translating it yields CASSLAGGDVGYTF.

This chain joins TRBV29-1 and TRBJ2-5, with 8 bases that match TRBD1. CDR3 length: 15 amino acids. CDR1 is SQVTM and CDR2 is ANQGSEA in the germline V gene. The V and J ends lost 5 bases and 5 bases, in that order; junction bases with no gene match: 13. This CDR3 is CSVLLTGARRETQYF. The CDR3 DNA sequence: TGCAGCGTTCTTCTGACAGGGGCTCGAAGGGAGACCCAGTACTTC. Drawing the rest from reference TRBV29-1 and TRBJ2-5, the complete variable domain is SAVISQKPSRDICQRGTSLTIQCQVDSQVTMMFWYRQQPGQSLTLIATANQGSEATYESGFVIDKFPISRPNLTFSTLTVSNMSPEDSSIYLCSVLLTGARRETQYFGPGTRLLVL.

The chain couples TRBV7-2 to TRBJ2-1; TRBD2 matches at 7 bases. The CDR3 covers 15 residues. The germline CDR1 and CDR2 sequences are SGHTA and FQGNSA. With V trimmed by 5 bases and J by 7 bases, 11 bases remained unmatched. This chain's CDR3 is CASSLGVPGGNEQFF. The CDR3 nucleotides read TGTGCCAGCAGCCTCGGGGTACCGGGGGGTAATGAGCAGTTCTTC.

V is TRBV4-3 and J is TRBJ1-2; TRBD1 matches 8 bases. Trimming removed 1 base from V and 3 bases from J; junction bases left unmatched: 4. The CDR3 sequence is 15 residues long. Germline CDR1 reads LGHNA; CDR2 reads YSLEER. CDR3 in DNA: TGCGCCAGCAGCCAAGCGGTACAGGGGGACTATGGCTACACCTTC. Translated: CASSQAVQGDYGYTF.

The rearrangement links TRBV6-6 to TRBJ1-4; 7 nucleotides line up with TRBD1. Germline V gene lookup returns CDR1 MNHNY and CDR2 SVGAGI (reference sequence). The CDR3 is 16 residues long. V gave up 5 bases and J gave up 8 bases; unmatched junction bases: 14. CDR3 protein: CASSPPPTGIVEKLFF. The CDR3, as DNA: TGTGCCAGCAGTCCCCCCCCGACAGGGATAGTGGAAAAACTGTTTTTT.